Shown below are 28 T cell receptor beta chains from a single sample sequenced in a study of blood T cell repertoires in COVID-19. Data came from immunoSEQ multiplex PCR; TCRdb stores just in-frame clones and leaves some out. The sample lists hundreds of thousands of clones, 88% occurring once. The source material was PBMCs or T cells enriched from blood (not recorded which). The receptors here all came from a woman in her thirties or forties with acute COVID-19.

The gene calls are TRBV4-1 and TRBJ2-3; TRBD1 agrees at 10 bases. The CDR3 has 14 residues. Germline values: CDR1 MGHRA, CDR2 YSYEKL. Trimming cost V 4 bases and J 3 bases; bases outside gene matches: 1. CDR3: CASSRTGGTDTQYF. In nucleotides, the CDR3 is TGCGCCAGCAGCCGGACAGGGGGGACAGATACGCAGTATTTT.

CDR3 amino acids: CASSRPDQGQETQYF. The DNA for the CDR3 is TGTGCCAGCAGCCGCCCCGATCAGGGGCAAGAGACCCAGTACTTC. This sequence joins TRBV4-2 and TRBJ2-5; weak D call: TRBD1 (6 bases). CDR1 LGHNA and CDR2 YNFKEQ come from the germline V gene. The CDR3 is 15 residues long. V dropped 4 bases and J dropped 2 bases, with 14 bases sitting between them.

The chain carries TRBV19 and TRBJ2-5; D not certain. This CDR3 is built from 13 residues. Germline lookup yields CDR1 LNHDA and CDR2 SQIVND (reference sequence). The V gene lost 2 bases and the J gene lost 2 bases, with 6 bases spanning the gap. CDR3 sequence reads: CASSILEQETQYF. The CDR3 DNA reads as TGTGCCAGTAGTATACTAGAACAAGAGACCCAGTACTTC.

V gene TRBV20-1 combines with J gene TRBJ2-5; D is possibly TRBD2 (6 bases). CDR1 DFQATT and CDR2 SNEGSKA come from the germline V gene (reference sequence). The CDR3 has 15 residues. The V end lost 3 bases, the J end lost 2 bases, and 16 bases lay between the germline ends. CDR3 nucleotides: TGCAGTGCTAGTGCGCCGGCCGGGGGTCAAGAGACCCAGTACTTC. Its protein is CSASAPAGGQETQYF.

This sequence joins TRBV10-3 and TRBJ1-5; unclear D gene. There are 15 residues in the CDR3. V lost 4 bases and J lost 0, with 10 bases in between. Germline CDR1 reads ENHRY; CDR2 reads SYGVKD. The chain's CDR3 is CAISVAGISNQPQHF. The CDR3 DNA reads TGTGCCATCAGTGTGGCGGGAATTAGCAATCAGCCCCAGCATTTT.

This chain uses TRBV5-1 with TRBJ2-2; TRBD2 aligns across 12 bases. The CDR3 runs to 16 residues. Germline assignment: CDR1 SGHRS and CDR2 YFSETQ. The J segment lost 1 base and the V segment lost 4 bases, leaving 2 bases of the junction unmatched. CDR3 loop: CASSPTSGGNTGELFF. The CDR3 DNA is TGCGCCAGCAGCCCGACTAGCGGGGGGAACACCGGGGAGCTGTTTTTT.

Here the CDR3 DNA reads TGTGCCAGCAGTGAATATTTCCCCCGGACAGGTTACAATGAGCAGTTCTTC. It translates to CASSEYFPRTGYNEQFF. The V and J genes are TRBV25-1 and TRBJ2-1, with 7 bases lining up with TRBD1. The V gene's germline CDR1 is MGHDK and CDR2 SYGVNS. The length of the CDR3 is 17 residues. V lost 0 bases and J lost 4; bases outside the gene matches: 9.

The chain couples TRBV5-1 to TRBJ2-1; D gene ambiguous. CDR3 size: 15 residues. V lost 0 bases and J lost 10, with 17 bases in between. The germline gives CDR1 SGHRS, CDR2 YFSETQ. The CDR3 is CASSLARWAKEEQFF. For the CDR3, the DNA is TGCGCCAGCAGCTTGGCCCGATGGGCCAAAGAAGAGCAGTTCTTC.

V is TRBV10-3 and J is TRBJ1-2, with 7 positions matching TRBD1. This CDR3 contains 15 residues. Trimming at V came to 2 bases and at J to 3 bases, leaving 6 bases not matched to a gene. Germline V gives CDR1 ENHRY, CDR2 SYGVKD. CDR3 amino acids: CAISEEGQSYYGYTF. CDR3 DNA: TGTGCCATCAGTGAGGAGGGACAGTCCTACTATGGCTACACCTTC.

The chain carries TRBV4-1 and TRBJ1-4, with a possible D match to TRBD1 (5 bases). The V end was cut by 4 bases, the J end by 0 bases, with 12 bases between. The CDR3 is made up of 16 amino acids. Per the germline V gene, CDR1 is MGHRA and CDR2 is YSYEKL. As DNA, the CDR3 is TGCGCCAGCAGCCCTGTTTTGGGGCCAACTAATGAAAAACTGTTTTTT. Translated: CASSPVLGPTNEKLFF.

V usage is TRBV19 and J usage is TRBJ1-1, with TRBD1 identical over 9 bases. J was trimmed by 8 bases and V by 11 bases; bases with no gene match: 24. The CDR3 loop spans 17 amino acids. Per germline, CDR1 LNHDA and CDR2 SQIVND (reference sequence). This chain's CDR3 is CAARPGQGRREDAEAFF. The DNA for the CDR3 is TGTGCCGCTCGACCGGGACAGGGCCGTCGGGAGGACGCGGAAGCTTTCTTT. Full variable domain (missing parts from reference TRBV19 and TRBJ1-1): DGGITQSPKYLFRKEGQNVTLSCEQNLNHDAMYWYRQDPGQGLRLIYYSQIVNDFQKGDIAEGYSVSREKKESFPLTVTSAQKNPTAFYLCAARPGQGRREDAEAFFGQGTRLTVV.

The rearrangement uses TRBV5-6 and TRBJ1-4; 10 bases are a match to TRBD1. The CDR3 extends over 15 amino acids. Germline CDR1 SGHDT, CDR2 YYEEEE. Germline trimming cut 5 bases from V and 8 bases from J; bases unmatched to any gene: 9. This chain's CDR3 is CASSQMTGGEEKLFF. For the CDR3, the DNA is TGTGCCAGCAGTCAGATGACAGGGGGCGAAGAAAAACTGTTTTTT.

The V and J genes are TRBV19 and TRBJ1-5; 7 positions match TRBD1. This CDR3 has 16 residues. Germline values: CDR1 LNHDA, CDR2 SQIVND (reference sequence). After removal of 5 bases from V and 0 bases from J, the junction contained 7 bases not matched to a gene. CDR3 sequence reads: CASSDPWDSSNQPQHF. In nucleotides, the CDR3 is TGTGCCAGTAGTGACCCTTGGGACAGTAGCAATCAGCCCCAGCATTTT.

The CDR3, as DNA: TGTGCCAGTAGCCTCGACGGGACATATAGCAATCAGCCCCAGCATTTT. Its protein product is CASSLDGTYSNQPQHF. The rearrangement links TRBV19 to TRBJ1-5; D might be TRBD1 (6 bases). V gave up 6 bases and J gave up 0 bases, with 15 bases separating them. The germline gives CDR1 LNHDA, CDR2 SQIVND (reference sequence). The CDR3 has 16 amino acids.

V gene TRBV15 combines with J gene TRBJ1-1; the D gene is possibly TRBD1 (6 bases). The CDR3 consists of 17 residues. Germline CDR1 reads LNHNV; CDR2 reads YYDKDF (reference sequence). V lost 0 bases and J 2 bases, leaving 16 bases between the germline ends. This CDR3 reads CATSRDIVGRGNTEAFF. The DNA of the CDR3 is TGTGCCACCAGCAGAGATATTGTTGGCAGGGGTAACACTGAAGCTTTCTTT.

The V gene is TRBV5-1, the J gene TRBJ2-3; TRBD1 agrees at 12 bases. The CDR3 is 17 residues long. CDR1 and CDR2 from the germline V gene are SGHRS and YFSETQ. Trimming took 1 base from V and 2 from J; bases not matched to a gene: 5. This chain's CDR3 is CASSLSGTGGFTDTQYF. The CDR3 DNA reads TGCGCCAGCAGCTTGTCCGGGACAGGGGGCTTCACAGATACGCAGTATTTT.

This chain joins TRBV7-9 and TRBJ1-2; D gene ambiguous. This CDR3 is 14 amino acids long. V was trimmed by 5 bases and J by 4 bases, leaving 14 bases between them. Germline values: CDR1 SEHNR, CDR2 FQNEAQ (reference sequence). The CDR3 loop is CASSPPARGYGYTF. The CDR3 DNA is TGTGCCAGCAGCCCCCCCGCACGGGGCTATGGCTACACCTTC.

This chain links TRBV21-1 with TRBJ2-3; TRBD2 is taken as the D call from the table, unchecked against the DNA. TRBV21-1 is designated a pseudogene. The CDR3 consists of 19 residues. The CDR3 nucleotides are TGTGCCAGCAGCGACACCAGGCAGACTAGCGGGGGGGCATCCGATACGCAGTATTTT. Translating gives CASSDTRQTSGGASDTQYF.

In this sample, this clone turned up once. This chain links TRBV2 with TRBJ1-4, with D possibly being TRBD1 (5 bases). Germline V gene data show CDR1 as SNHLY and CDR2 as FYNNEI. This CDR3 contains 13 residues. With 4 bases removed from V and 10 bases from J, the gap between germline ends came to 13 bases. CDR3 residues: CASSGEGLRKLFF. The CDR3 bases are TGTGCCAGCAGTGGGGAGGGGCTACGAAAACTGTTTTTT.

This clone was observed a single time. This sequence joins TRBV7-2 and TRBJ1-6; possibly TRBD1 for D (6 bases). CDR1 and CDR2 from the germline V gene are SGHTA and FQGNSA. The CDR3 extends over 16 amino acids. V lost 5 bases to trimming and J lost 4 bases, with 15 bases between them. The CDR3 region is CASSHGGQIYNSPLHF. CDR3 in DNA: TGTGCCAGCAGCCACGGGGGGCAGATATATAATTCACCCCTCCACTTT.

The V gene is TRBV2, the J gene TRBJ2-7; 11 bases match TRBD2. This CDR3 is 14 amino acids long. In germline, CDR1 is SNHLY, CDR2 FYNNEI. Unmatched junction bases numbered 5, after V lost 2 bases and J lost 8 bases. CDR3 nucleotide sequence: TGTGCCAGCAGTGAATGGGCTAGCGGGGGGAAGCAGTACTTC. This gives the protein CASSEWASGGKQYF.

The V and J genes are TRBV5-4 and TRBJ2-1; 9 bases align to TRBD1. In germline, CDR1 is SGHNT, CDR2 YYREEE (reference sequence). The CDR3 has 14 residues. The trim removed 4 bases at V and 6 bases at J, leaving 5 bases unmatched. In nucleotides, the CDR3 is TGTGCCAGCAGCCCTCCGGGACAGGGCAATGAGCAGTTCTTC. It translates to CASSPPGQGNEQFF.

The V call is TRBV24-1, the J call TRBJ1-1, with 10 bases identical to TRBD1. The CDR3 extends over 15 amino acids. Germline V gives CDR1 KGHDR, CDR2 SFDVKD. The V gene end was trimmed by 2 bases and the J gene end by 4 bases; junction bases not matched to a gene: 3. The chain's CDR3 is CATSDSRTGGTEAFF. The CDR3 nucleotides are TGTGCCACCAGTGATTCCAGGACAGGGGGCACTGAAGCTTTCTTT.

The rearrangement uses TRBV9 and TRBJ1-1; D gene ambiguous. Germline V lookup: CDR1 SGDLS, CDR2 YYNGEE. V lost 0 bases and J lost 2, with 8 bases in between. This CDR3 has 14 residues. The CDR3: CASSVGSVNTEAFF. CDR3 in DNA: TGTGCCAGCAGCGTAGGATCAGTCAACACTGAAGCTTTCTTT.

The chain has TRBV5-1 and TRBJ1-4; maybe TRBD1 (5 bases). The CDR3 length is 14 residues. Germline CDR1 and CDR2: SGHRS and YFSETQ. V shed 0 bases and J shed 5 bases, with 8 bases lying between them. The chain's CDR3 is CASSLEGANEKLFF. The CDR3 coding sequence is TGCGCCAGCAGCTTGGAAGGGGCGAATGAAAAACTGTTTTTT.

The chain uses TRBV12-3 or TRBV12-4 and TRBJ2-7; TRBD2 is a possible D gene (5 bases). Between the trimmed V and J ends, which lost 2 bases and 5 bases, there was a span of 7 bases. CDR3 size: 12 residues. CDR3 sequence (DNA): TGTGCCAGCAGTTTAACCGGGAACGAGCAGTACTTC. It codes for CASSLTGNEQYF.

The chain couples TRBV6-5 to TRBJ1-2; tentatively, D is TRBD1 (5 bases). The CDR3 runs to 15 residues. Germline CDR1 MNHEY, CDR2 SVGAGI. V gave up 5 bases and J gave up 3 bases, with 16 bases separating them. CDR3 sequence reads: CASSPWGDVHYGYTF. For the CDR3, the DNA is TGTGCCAGCAGTCCGTGGGGGGACGTCCACTATGGCTACACCTTC.

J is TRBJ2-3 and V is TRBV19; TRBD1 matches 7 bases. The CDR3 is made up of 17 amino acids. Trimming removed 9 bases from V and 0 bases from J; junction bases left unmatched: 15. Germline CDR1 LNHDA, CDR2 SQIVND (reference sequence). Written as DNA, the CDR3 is TGTGCCAGCCTAAACTTAGGACAGGAACCTAGCACAGATACGCAGTATTTT. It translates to CASLNLGQEPSTDTQYF.